The 26 T cell receptor beta chains below come from one sample, sequenced in a study of T cell responses to AZD1222 COVID-19 vaccine. This table comes from immunoSEQ multiplex PCR, and its TCRdb copy is limited to in-frame clones, with some not included. The top ten hold over 8% of the sample, which has 120,000 or so clones, approximately 83% seen once. Sequencing was performed on peripheral blood, taken on day 0 of AZD1222 vaccination. The receptors were sampled from an adult in good health.

This chain uses TRBV5-1 with TRBJ2-1, with 13 bases identical to TRBD2. The CDR3 loop spans 18 amino acids. Germline V lookup: CDR1 SGHRS, CDR2 YFSETQ. V was clipped by 0 bases and J by 4 bases; unmatched bases: 7. CDR3 in DNA: TGCGCCAGCAGCTTGGAAGGGACTAGCGGGAATTCGTACAATGAGCAGTTCTTC. This codes for CASSLEGTSGNSYNEQFF.

This chain connects TRBV5-1 to TRBJ1-3; 8 bases match TRBD1. The trim removed 4 bases at V and 0 bases at J, leaving 6 bases unmatched. Per the germline V gene, CDR1 is SGHRS and CDR2 is YFSETQ. CDR3 length: 16 residues. CDR3 protein: CASSRDRPNSGNTIYF. CDR3 DNA sequence: TGCGCCAGCAGCAGGGACAGGCCAAACTCTGGAAACACCATATATTTT.

V gene TRBV10-3 combines with J gene TRBJ1-6; 9 nucleotides line up with TRBD1. V was pared by 6 bases and J by 7 bases, with 7 bases of the junction left unmatched. The germline V gene encodes CDR1 ENHRY and CDR2 SYGVKD. CDR3 length: 15 amino acids. Here the CDR3 reads CAISPGDRANSPLHF. The CDR3 coding sequence is TGTGCCATCAGCCCTGGGGACAGGGCAAATTCACCCCTCCACTTT.

The chain links TRBV19 to TRBJ1-1; D is undetermined. Germline V gives CDR1 LNHDA, CDR2 SQIVND (reference sequence). The length of the CDR3 is 15 residues. V lost 2 bases to trimming and J lost 3 bases, with 13 bases between them. CDR3 protein: CASSIYLGRDTEAFF. For the CDR3, the DNA is TGTGCCAGTAGTATATATCTCGGCCGCGACACTGAAGCTTTCTTT.

The rearrangement links TRBV6-5 to TRBJ1-1, with 10 bases matching TRBD1. Germline trimming cut 2 bases from V and 3 bases from J; bases unmatched to any gene: 3. The CDR3 is 15 residues long. The germline V gene encodes CDR1 MNHEY and CDR2 SVGAGI. The CDR3 DNA reads as TGTGCCAGCAGTTACCGACAGGGGGCGGACACTGAAGCTTTCTTT. It encodes CASSYRQGADTEAFF.

The chain combines TRBV6-5 with TRBJ2-1, with D perhaps matching TRBD1 or TRBD2 (6 bases each). The CDR3 is made up of 15 amino acids. V dropped 3 bases and J dropped 3 bases, with 12 bases sitting between them. CDR1 and CDR2 from the germline V gene are MNHEY and SVGAGI. Written as DNA, the CDR3 is TGTGCCAGCAGTTATCCGGGGGCCCACTACAATGAGCAGTTCTTC. It translates to CASSYPGAHYNEQFF.

The V call is TRBV6-5, the J call TRBJ1-5; 7 bases are shared with TRBD1. Germline loops: CDR1 MNHEY, CDR2 SVGAGI. Trimming removed 6 bases from V and 7 bases from J; junction bases left unmatched: 9. CDR3 length equals 14 residues. CDR3 nucleotide sequence: TGTGCCAGCAGCTCAGGGGGAGGTGGCCAGCCCCAGCATTTT. Amino acid sequence: CASSSGGGGQPQHF.

This chain links TRBV6-5 with TRBJ2-2, with no clear D. Trimming pared 5 bases from V and 4 bases from J, leaving 5 bases between. Germline V gene lookup returns CDR1 MNHEY and CDR2 SVGAGI. This CDR3 is 12 amino acids long. The CDR3 spells CASSRLTGELFF. The CDR3 DNA follows: TGTGCCAGCAGTCGTCTCACCGGGGAGCTGTTTTTT.

This clone has just a few counts. V is TRBV20-1 and J is TRBJ2-1, with no clear D. V gave up 3 bases and J gave up 4 bases, with 19 bases separating them. CDR1 and CDR2 (germline): DFQATT, SNEGSKA (reference sequence). This CDR3 contains 16 residues. CDR3 region: CSASPTRLGPYNEQFF. The DNA for the CDR3 is TGCAGTGCTAGTCCAACCCGCCTAGGGCCATACAATGAGCAGTTCTTC.

The chain combines TRBV7-9 with TRBJ1-6; TRBD1 matches at 8 bases. V was pared by 4 bases and J by 6 bases, with 5 bases of the junction left unmatched. Looked up from germline, CDR1 is SEHNR and CDR2 is FQNEAQ (reference sequence). CDR3 size: 15 residues. CDR3 DNA: TGTGCCAGCAGCTCCTTGGGACAGGTTAATTCACCCCTCCACTTT. Translation: CASSSLGQVNSPLHF.

The chain recombines TRBV5-1 with TRBJ1-2; TRBD1 agrees at 10 bases. V lost 4 bases, J lost 3 bases, and 9 bases stayed unmatched. There are 16 residues in the CDR3. The germline gives CDR1 SGHRS, CDR2 YFSETQ. DNA for the CDR3: TGCGCCAGCAGCAACATCCCCGGGACAGGGGACTATGGCTACACCTTC. Protein product: CASSNIPGTGDYGYTF.

The chain couples TRBV20-1 to TRBJ2-5; D perhaps matches TRBD1 (6 bases). This CDR3 spans 15 amino acids. Germline lookup yields CDR1 DFQATT and CDR2 SNEGSKA (reference sequence). Trimming cost V 3 bases and J 0 bases, with 14 bases left between them. The CDR3 reads CSASQDSWYQETQYF. The CDR3 region has the DNA TGCAGTGCTAGTCAGGACAGTTGGTACCAAGAGACCCAGTACTTC.

The V gene is TRBV30, the J gene TRBJ2-1; 11 bases agree with TRBD2. V lost 0 bases and J lost 7; bases outside the gene matches: 2. The germline V gene encodes CDR1 GTSNPN and CDR2 SVGIG (reference sequence). The CDR3 covers 14 residues. The chain's CDR3 is CAWSVRLAGNEQFF. CDR3 bases: TGTGCCTGGAGTGTACGACTAGCGGGGAATGAGCAGTTCTTC.

The CDR3 protein is CATSGWDGTGNTGELFF. The CDR3 coding sequence is TGTGCCACCAGTGGTTGGGACGGGACAGGTAACACCGGGGAGCTGTTTTTT. The V gene is TRBV24-1, the J gene TRBJ2-2; the match to TRBD1 covers 8 bases. CDR3 size: 17 residues. Germline V CDR1 and CDR2: KGHDR, SFDVKD. V lost 5 bases and J lost 2; bases outside the gene matches: 9.

The chain links TRBV2 to TRBJ1-5; 10 bases fit TRBD1. The CDR3 is 15 amino acids. Germline-derived CDR1 and CDR2 are SNHLY and FYNNEI. Losses at the gene ends were 1 base for V and 6 bases for J; bases not matched to a gene: 3. CDR3 in amino acids: CASSEEGTGVQPQHF. In DNA, the CDR3 is TGTGCCAGCAGTGAAGAAGGGACAGGGGTTCAGCCCCAGCATTTT.

The J gene is TRBJ2-7, the V gene TRBV24-1, with TRBD1 identical over 9 bases. The CDR3 is made up of 15 amino acids. Germline loops: CDR1 KGHDR, CDR2 SFDVKD. Germline trimming cut 3 bases from V and 2 bases from J; bases unmatched to any gene: 4. The CDR3 coding sequence is TGTGCCACCAGTGATAACCGGGACAGGGCCTACGAGCAGTACTTC. Translation gives CATSDNRDRAYEQYF.

This rearrangement joins TRBV5-1 to TRBJ1-2; a possible D gene is TRBD1 (6 bases). The germline V and J ends were trimmed by 0 bases and 8 bases, with 11 bases remaining between them. The germline V gene encodes CDR1 SGHRS and CDR2 YFSETQ. The CDR3 consists of 13 residues. The CDR3 DNA follows: TGCGCCAGCAGCTTGGACAGGGCGCGGGGCTACACCTTC. Its protein product is CASSLDRARGYTF.

The rearrangement uses TRBV4-1 and TRBJ1-1, with no clear D. Trimming removed 1 base from V and 0 bases from J, with 15 bases in between. CDR1 is MGHRA, CDR2 YSYEKL, per germline. This CDR3 region has 17 residues. In nucleotides, the CDR3 is TGCGCCAGCAGCCAAGTAGTAAGCCGGGCATTGAACACTGAAGCTTTCTTT. Protein product: CASSQVVSRALNTEAFF.

The rearrangement links TRBV5-4 to TRBJ1-3; a possible D gene is TRBD1 (5 bases). CDR1 and CDR2 from the germline V gene are SGHNT and YYREEE (reference sequence). The V end lost 4 bases, the J end lost 0 bases, and 14 bases lay between the germline ends. There are 16 residues in the CDR3. In nucleotides, the CDR3 is TGTGCCAGCAGCCCGGCGCGGGGCGGCTCTGGAAACACCATATATTTT. Translating gives CASSPARGGSGNTIYF.

The sample holds a few counts of this clone. This sequence joins TRBV2 and TRBJ2-3, with D unresolved. The V end was cut by 1 base, the J end by 9 bases, with 5 bases between. CDR1 is SNHLY and CDR2 is FYNNEI in the germline V gene. CDR3 length: 11 residues. CDR3 nucleotides: TGTGCCAGCAGTGAAGGGGTCACGCAGTATTTT. This translates into CASSEGVTQYF.

The chain has TRBV28 and TRBJ1-5; D uncertain. Germline V gene lookup returns CDR1 MDHEN and CDR2 SYDVKM. V was trimmed by 6 bases and J by 7 bases, leaving 10 bases between them. The CDR3 covers 12 residues. CDR3 in DNA: TGTGCCAGCAGGGCCCCCCGACAGCCCCAGCATTTT. Residues: CASRAPRQPQHF. The whole variable domain, filled in from reference TRBV28 and TRBJ1-5, reads DVKVTQSSRYLVKRTGEKVFLECVQDMDHENMFWYRQDPGLGLRLIYFSYDVKMKEKGDIPEGYSVSREKKERFSLILESASTNQTSMYLCASRAPRQPQHFGDGTRLSIL.

The CDR3 DNA reads as TGCAGCGTTGAAGGGAGAGGTGACTATGGCTACACCTTC. Translation gives CSVEGRGDYGYTF. V gene TRBV29-1 combines with J gene TRBJ1-2; D is undetermined. CDR3 length: 13 residues. CDR1 and CDR2 from the germline V gene are SQVTM and ANQGSEA. Trimming removed 1 base from V and 3 bases from J, with 9 bases in between. Full variable domain (missing parts from reference TRBV29-1 and TRBJ1-2): SAVISQKPSRDICQRGTSLTIQCQVDSQVTMMFWYRQQPGQSLTLIATANQGSEATYESGFVIDKFPISRPNLTFSTLTVSNMSPEDSSIYLCSVEGRGDYGYTFGSGTRLTVV.

In DNA, the CDR3 is TGTGCCAGCAGCGTAGATATCCAGGGGGAATCTGGCTACACCTTC. As protein: CASSVDIQGESGYTF. The chain uses TRBV9 and TRBJ1-2, with TRBD1 matching 7 bases. J was trimmed by 7 bases and V by 0 bases; bases with no gene match: 9. The germline V gene encodes CDR1 SGDLS and CDR2 YYNGEE. This CDR3 contains 15 residues.

The gene calls are TRBV30 and TRBJ2-1, with D perhaps being TRBD1 or TRBD2 (6 bases each). Trimming removed 4 bases from V and 0 bases from J, with 16 bases in between. CDR3 length: 16 amino acids. Germline CDR1 reads GTSNPN; CDR2 reads SVGIG (reference sequence). The CDR3 DNA follows: TGTGCCTGGAAAGGGGGGACACTATACTCCTACAATGAGCAGTTCTTC. Translated: CAWKGGTLYSYNEQFF.

This chain uses TRBV27 with TRBJ1-5; D remains ambiguous. Germline lookup yields CDR1 MNHEY and CDR2 SMNVEV (reference sequence). The length of the CDR3 is 16 residues. V was cut by 5 bases and J by 4 bases, with 18 bases left in between. CDR3 sequence reads: CASSGRLGLGNQPQHF. The CDR3 DNA reads as TGTGCCAGCAGTGGCCGCTTGGGTCTGGGTAATCAGCCCCAGCATTTT.

V and J are TRBV5-1 and TRBJ2-1; 9 nucleotides match TRBD2. V was pared by 2 bases and J by 9 bases, with 9 bases of the junction left unmatched. The CDR3 covers 15 residues. Germline V CDR1 and CDR2: SGHRS, YFSETQ. CDR3 DNA sequence: TGCGCCAGCAGCTTTTTAGCGGGAGTCTCAGGTGAGCAGTTCTTC. This gives the protein CASSFLAGVSGEQFF.